These T cell receptor beta chains were read from a single sample in a study of T-cell reconstitution after alpha-beta-depleted transplantation in children. Using its own MiXCR run on the PCR reads, TCRdb lists one record per CDR3 protein. The sample lists 530,000 or so distinct CDR3 sequences, roughly 27% occurring once. The sequencing used PBMCs, collected before TCRalphabeta/CD19-depleted stem cell transplant. All receptors derive from a boy in the first two years of life with Wiskott-Aldrich syndrome, due to receive a stem cell transplant. Each CDR3 is given without its conserved first and last residue.

CDR3 protein: ASSLQQYSNQPQH; J gene: TRBJ1-5; V gene: TRBV12-3/TRBV12-4
CDR3 protein: ASSQRSYGELF; J gene: TRBJ2-2; V gene: TRBV12-3/TRBV12-4
CDR3 protein: ASSQPMDRVEF; J gene: TRBJ2-1; V gene: TRBV4-1
CDR3 protein: ASSLNSGQLSTEAF; J gene: TRBJ1-1; V gene: TRBV11-2
CDR3 protein: SASASGPYEQY; J gene: TRBJ2-7; V gene: TRBV20-1
CDR3 protein: AWSGGTGKLQNTEAF; J gene: TRBJ1-1; V gene: TRBV30
CDR3 protein: ASRRETQY; J gene: TRBJ2-7; V gene: TRBV2
CDR3 protein: ASSTQQGKLGEQY; J gene: TRBJ2-7; V gene: TRBV12-3/TRBV12-4
CDR3 protein: ASSLRVRGRTGELF; J gene: TRBJ2-2; V gene: TRBV7-9
CDR3 protein: ASSLAGGSSYQETQY; J gene: TRBJ2-5; V gene: TRBV5-1
CDR3 protein: ASSLIHPSPLH; J gene: TRBJ1-6; V gene: TRBV7-8
CDR3 protein: SASWGRASDEQF; J gene: TRBJ2-1; V gene: TRBV20-1
CDR3 protein: ASSLARLSANTGELF; J gene: TRBJ2-2; V gene: TRBV12-3/TRBV12-4
CDR3 protein: ASTSGTTGNTIY; J gene: TRBJ1-3; V gene: TRBV12-3/TRBV12-4
CDR3 protein: ASSQAKETQY; J gene: TRBJ2-5; V gene: TRBV3-1
CDR3 protein: SARRDRGTEAF; J gene: TRBJ1-1; V gene: TRBV20-1
CDR3 protein: ASEQGQF; J gene: TRBJ2-1; V gene: TRBV7-9
CDR3 protein: ASSYGASLYGNEQF; J gene: TRBJ2-1; V gene: TRBV6-2/TRBV6-3
CDR3 protein: SARDPRNNEQF; J gene: TRBJ2-1; V gene: TRBV20-1
CDR3 protein: ASSWDRGYPGELF; J gene: TRBJ2-2; V gene: TRBV2
CDR3 protein: SAILVQETQY; J gene: TRBJ2-5; V gene: TRBV20-1
CDR3 protein: ASSPSSGSTDTQY; J gene: TRBJ2-3; V gene: TRBV7-3
CDR3 protein: ASSRSSTEAF; J gene: TRBJ1-1; V gene: TRBV5-1
CDR3 protein: SARDIASGRSNTGELF; J gene: TRBJ2-2; V gene: TRBV20-1
CDR3 protein: ASSDSGSNQPQH; J gene: TRBJ1-5; V gene: TRBV18
CDR3 protein: ASVLGSGTSTDTQY; J gene: TRBJ2-3; V gene: TRBV5-1
CDR3 protein: SAAGVEQF; J gene: TRBJ2-1; V gene: TRBV20-1
CDR3 protein: ASSFEGGNSPLH; J gene: TRBJ1-6; V gene: TRBV27
CDR3 protein: ASTAGETEAF; J gene: TRBJ1-1; V gene: TRBV2
CDR3 protein: ASSSLRAGGRETQY; J gene: TRBJ2-5; V gene: TRBV7-8
CDR3 protein: ASSLPRAHEQY; J gene: TRBJ2-7; V gene: TRBV28
CDR3 protein: SASGVGLSYEQY; J gene: TRBJ2-7; V gene: TRBV20-1
CDR3 protein: AISESRTGTDTQY; J gene: TRBJ2-3; V gene: TRBV10-3
CDR3 protein: ASSPWEGEETQY; J gene: TRBJ2-5; V gene: TRBV18
CDR3 protein: SAPRQGAYEQY; J gene: TRBJ2-7; V gene: TRBV20-1
CDR3 protein: ASSQELTSVYEQY; J gene: TRBJ2-7; V gene: TRBV4-2
CDR3 protein: SARDSGDTYNSPLH; J gene: TRBJ1-6; V gene: TRBV20-1
CDR3 protein: SGRQGNTEAF; J gene: TRBJ1-1; V gene: TRBV20-1
CDR3 protein: ASSLAAGVGTDTQY; J gene: TRBJ2-3; V gene: TRBV7-2
CDR3 protein: ASSTRDGSYEQY; J gene: TRBJ2-7; V gene: TRBV5-1
CDR3 protein: ASSWLEGQGEGQY; J gene: TRBJ2-5; V gene: TRBV5-1
CDR3 protein: ASSLGSLAALVTQY; J gene: TRBJ2-5; V gene: TRBV5-1
CDR3 protein: ASGTGGERTEAF; J gene: TRBJ1-1; V gene: TRBV28
CDR3 protein: ASSLSALAGPNEQF; J gene: TRBJ2-1; V gene: TRBV5-1
CDR3 protein: ASSLLIYNEQF; J gene: TRBJ2-1; V gene: TRBV28
CDR3 protein: ASSAQELPSTDTQY; J gene: TRBJ2-3; V gene: TRBV4-1